This T cell receptor beta chain is drawn from a study of control samples from healthy donors and cancer patients. Deletions cut 6 bases from V and 4 bases from J, with 15 bases between. The CDR3 sequence is 14 residues long. Looked up from germline, CDR1 is SGHNT and CDR2 is YYREEE (reference sequence). Produced via immunoSEQ multiplex PCR; TCRdb's table is partial and in-frame only. The sample includes some 110,000 clones, 80% to 90% seen only once; the top ten take about 1.1%. V and J are TRBV5-4 and TRBJ2-3, with D hard to call. The sequence came from a woman aged 45-59 years with colorectal cancer. The sample taken for sequencing was PBMCs. DNA for the CDR3: TGTGCCAGCACTCAGGCCCCCCCATCAGATACGCAGTATTTT. It translates to CASTQAPPSDTQYF.